This record covers a single T cell receptor (beta chain). The target of this receptor is not known. Base qualities were left out, and no much larger clone turns up one base away. Each donor gave one peripheral blood draw, approximately 100 mL on average, collected into heparinised tubes. A BD FACSAria II and a panel including CD45RO, CCR7, CD25, CD127, CD95 and CD27 were used to sort naive, central memory, regulatory and stem cell-like memory CD4+ T cells. A purity above 95% was achieved for all sorted populations. PBMCs were separated immediately by Lymphoprep density gradient centrifugation and were stained directly, without being cultured. To minimize batch effects, samples were stained and sorted in pairs, one healthy donor with one patient per experiment. The data stem from a study of beta chain features in type 1 diabetes (dated by TCRdb to the late 2010s). With respect to the entire study: Patients and healthy donors did not differ in mean age, gender distribution, total cell number or subset yield. A total of 107,917,701 sorted cells were examined across all samples, and the number of cells per subset was strongly correlated with RNA yield. In the study, recently diagnosed type 1 diabetes patients and matched healthy donors were compared on the TCRB repertoires of their sorted circulating CD4+ T cell subsets. Whereas all 28 donors provided naive and central memory subsets, regulatory and stem cell-like memory subsets were isolated from just 8 patients and roughly eight healthy donors. Points the paper makes about the study in general: Because cDNA was sequenced instead of genomic DNA, highly expressing activated cells could be over-represented, though the groups showed no difference in activation or CD3 levels. Naive, central memory and regulatory TCRB repertoires appeared to be more similar among patients than among healthy donors. Fewer insertions and more nucleotide deletions at VDJ recombination sites were observed in patients with type 1 diabetes, implying thymic rearrangement abnormalities. HLA sub-analyses involved small numbers of individuals, so any influence of HLA type on TCRB rearrangement remained unresolved. Shorter templates might have been favored by PCR, but patient and control samples were amplified and corrected together, so both groups would have been affected equally by any skew. In all four CD4+ subsets, TCRB CDR3 length was moderately but significantly shorter in type 1 diabetes patients.

The entire isolated RNA was reverse transcribed using the High Capacity cDNA Reverse Transcription Kit, and thus expressed TCRB transcripts were sequenced. Deep immunoSEQ sequencing was applied to naive, central memory and regulatory T cell samples, giving an average of approximately 4 million total reads per sample. Sorted cells were lysed in RLT buffer, and RNA was extracted using DNase-treated RNeasy Micro or Mini kits according to cell number. Each cell subset was processed separately to prevent cross-contamination, with patient and healthy donor samples processed together. Using the immunoSEQ multiplex PCR, TCRB sequences were amplified from cDNA into 87-bp fragments spanning the CDR3 region. Sequencing of the amplicons was done on the Illumina HiSeq platform. Per the authors' processing: PCR bias was corrected computationally using synthetic template baselines, and reads within Hamming distance 2 were collapsed, with unmergeable singletons discarded. By aligning reads against IMGT, V, D and J genes, CDR3 length, and insertions or deletions at six rearrangement sites were assigned. Clonotype counts were normalized to sorted cell number within each subset before computing true diversity and Gini coefficients with the tcR R package. The overlap coefficient, calculated on TCRB nucleotide sequences, was used to quantify repertoire sharing. Out-of-frame TCRB sequences from naive cells were analyzed to stand in for the pre-selection repertoire. TCRdb's version of the immuneACCESS table is confined to in-frame rearrangements and falls short of the full clone set. An unresolved V gene accounts for under half of the shortfall where checked; the remainder is of unknown origin. V, J and clone size are those of that table, while D and trimming were read from the DNA. In this sample the table shows about 230,000 clones, under 20% of which occur a single time. The ten largest clones take up 0.07% to 0.095% of the sample.

V is cut by 6 bases and J by 5 bases, and the space between the germline ends is 20 bases. From the germline V gene (reference sequence), CDR1 is SGHNT and CDR2 is YYREEE. Its CDR3 holds 15 amino acids, cysteine through phenylalanine. The sequence is cut down to CDR3 DNA, 45 bases in frame from base 1. This TCR came from a man aged 30 to 39 with type 1 diabetes. The specimen sequenced was naive CD4+ T cells from blood. In the paper's terms, the cell subset or site label means: true naive CD4+ T cells. The rearranged chain carries TRBV5-4 and TRBJ2-5, with TRBD2 as a weak D call on 5 bases. Here is the DNA: TGTGCCAGCACCCAACATCCCGCTAGCTGGGAGACCCAGTACTTC. This is translated as CASTQHPASWETQYF.